This entry describes one TCR beta chain. Original processing notes: For nucleated cells, counts were estimated from reference gene primer amplification. Repertoires were generated with immunoSEQ multiplex PCR, while TCRdb's copy carries only in-frame clones and drops some. That table is the source of V, J and clone size, and D and trimming were worked out from the DNA. The table lists roughly 57,000 clones, 65% to 85% of them singletons. The sample comes from a study of blood T cell repertoires in COVID-19. Whole-study context: From the United States, Italy and Spain came samples of acute and convalescent COVID-19. The cDNA or gDNA used as material had been derived from T cells, B-cell-depleted T cells, or PBMCs.

Germline assignment: CDR1 SEHNR and CDR2 FQNEAQ (reference sequence). This CDR3 spans 13 amino acids. V lost 5 bases, J lost 3 bases, and 3 bases stayed unmatched. Sequences were obtained from peripheral blood. The chain combines TRBV7-9 with TRBJ1-1; TRBD1 aligns across 7 bases. This TCR derives from a man in his sixties with acute or convalescent COVID-19. CDR3 region: CASSPQGDTEAFF. CDR3 nucleotide sequence: TGTGCCAGCAGCCCCCAGGGGGACACTGAAGCTTTCTTT.